This T cell receptor (beta chain) came from a study of T cells in Graves' hyperthyroidism and ophthalmopathy. Under 3 months was the duration of disease in ophthalmopathy patients, who also had a Clinical Activity Score of at least 3 and a NOSPECS grade of at least 4. From RNA transcripts, TCR beta CDR3 regions were amplified. HTBI primers drove first-round RT-PCR of the TCR CDR3. TCRdb reprocessed the multiplex PCR reads with MiXCR, giving one entry per CDR3 protein. This table holds roughly 650,000 distinct CDR3 sequences, roughly 15% found once. CDR3 length: 12 residues. From germline, CDR1 is SGHKS and CDR2 YYEKEE (reference sequence). V was pared by 6 bases and J by 5 bases, with 11 bases between. Comment on this clonotype: Its antigen is unknown.

Overall study results and limits: Most expanded thyroid clonotypes above 0.001 recurred in blood.

What was sequenced was blood. This chain uses TRBV5-5 with TRBJ1-1; D is uncertain. The origin of this receptor is a middle-aged woman with Graves' ophthalmopathy. The chain's CDR3 is CASTQEWTEAFF. For the CDR3, the DNA is TGTGCCAGCACCCAAGAGTGGACTGAAGCTTTCTTT.